These 28 T cell receptor beta chains originate from one sample sequenced in a study of T cell repertoires in cytomegalovirus infection. TCRdb reanalysed the reads using MiXCR and keeps one entry per CDR3 protein. Among 100,000 to 150,000 distinct CDR3 sequences, approximately 8.8% were seen once, and the ten largest hold 9.5% to 13%. The sample consisted of PBMCs. These receptors all come from a human donor in good health (CMV status not recorded). Some clones in this sample may be carry-over from other donors' samples.

This clonotype came up many times. This rearrangement joins TRBV28 to TRBJ1-2; tentative D call: TRBD1 (6 bases). Between the trimmed V and J ends, which lost 6 bases and 8 bases, there was a span of 19 bases. There are 14 residues in the CDR3. Per germline, CDR1 MDHEN and CDR2 SYDVKM. CDR3 sequence (DNA): TGTGCCAGCAGCACCGGACAGCTCTTGAGCGGCTACACCTTC. Residues: CASSTGQLLSGYTF.

At least ten counts were recorded for this clonotype. The chain employs TRBV19 and TRBJ1-1, with 7 bases matching TRBD1. The trim removed 3 bases at V and 3 bases at J, leaving 4 bases unmatched. There are 14 residues in the CDR3. The germline V gene has CDR1 LNHDA and CDR2 SQIVND (reference sequence). CDR3 bases: TGTGCCAGTAGTATCGGGACAGCTTACACTGAAGCTTTCTTT. Its translation: CASSIGTAYTEAFF.

This clonotype occurred a few times. The chain joins TRBV2 to TRBJ1-3; no clear D gene. This CDR3 comprises 12 residues. In germline, CDR1 is SNHLY, CDR2 FYNNEI. V was shortened by 6 bases and J by 0 bases, with 3 bases between the two germline ends. The CDR3 DNA reads as TGTGCCAGCAGCTTCTCTGGAAACACCATATATTTT. It encodes CASSFSGNTIYF.

This clonotype was observed many times. The chain recombines TRBV2 with TRBJ2-7; no clear D. The V and J ends lost 3 bases and 0 bases respectively, with 6 bases between them. The CDR3 extends over 13 amino acids. The germline V gene has CDR1 SNHLY and CDR2 FYNNEI. CDR3 in amino acids: CASSDGNSYEQYF. CDR3 DNA: TGTGCCAGCAGTGACGGCAACTCCTACGAGCAGTACTTC.

This clonotype showed up many times. The genes are TRBV30 and TRBJ1-5, with D unresolved. This CDR3 is built from 14 residues. Per the germline V gene, CDR1 is GTSNPN and CDR2 is SVGIG (reference sequence). V was cut by 5 bases and J by 3 bases, with 14 bases left in between. CDR3 bases: TGTGCCTGGGAGAAGGACGGATCCAATCAGCCCCAGCATTTT. Protein sequence: CAWEKDGSNQPQHF.

As to this clonotype: Given a much more abundant clone one base away, this may be a read error. The chain combines TRBV7-9 with TRBJ1-1; the D gene is possibly TRBD1 (5 bases). Germline CDR1 is SEHNR and CDR2 is FQNEAQ (reference sequence). The CDR3 has 15 residues. The CDR3 loop reads CASSLVVGGNPEAFF. The CDR3 nucleotides are TGTGCCAGCAGCTTAGTTGTCGGGGGGAACCCTGAAGCTTTCTTT.

This clonotype was counted many times. In DNA, the CDR3 is TGTGCCAGCAGCCAAGAAAGGGGGCCAGATACGCAGTATTTT. Translating it yields CASSQERGPDTQYF. This chain joins TRBV4-2 and TRBJ2-3; 7 bases agree with TRBD1. V lost 0 bases, J lost 4 bases, and 1 base stayed unmatched. Germline lookup yields CDR1 LGHNA and CDR2 YNFKEQ. The CDR3 has 14 residues.

This clonotype was counted many times. This sequence joins TRBV2 and TRBJ2-7; D possibly uses TRBD1 or TRBD2 (5 bases each). Germline loops: CDR1 SNHLY, CDR2 FYNNEI. This CDR3 is 12 amino acids long. V was clipped by 8 bases and J by 7 bases, with 15 bases between them. The CDR3 nucleotides are TGTGCCAGCGGGCCCGGGGCGGAGGAGCAGTACTTC. Amino acids: CASGPGAEEQYF.

The chain couples TRBV30 to TRBJ2-7; the match to TRBD1 covers 9 bases. The germline V gene encodes CDR1 GTSNPN and CDR2 SVGIG (reference sequence). The CDR3 contains 13 residues. The trim removed 3 bases at V and 5 bases at J, leaving 5 bases unmatched. The CDR3 bases are TGTGCCTGGAGAGTACAGGGGGCGGACGAGCAGTACTTC. Its protein is CAWRVQGADEQYF.

This rearrangement joins TRBV5-1 to TRBJ2-7; D may be TRBD1 or TRBD2 (5 bases each). The CDR3 contains 11 residues. V lost 5 bases, J lost 6 bases, and 9 bases lay in between. Germline CDR1 is SGHRS and CDR2 is YFSETQ. CDR3 sequence (DNA): TGCGCCAGCAGGGGACCCTTCGAGCAGTACTTC. Protein product: CASRGPFEQYF.

This clonotype was recorded at least ten times. This chain connects TRBV7-2 to TRBJ1-5; D is unclear. The CDR3 is 13 residues long. The germline V and J ends were trimmed by 1 base and 5 bases, with 6 bases remaining between them. From germline, CDR1 is SGHTA and CDR2 FQGNSA. As DNA, the CDR3 is TGTGCCAGCAGCTTAGTGACATATCAGCCCCAGCATTTT. Amino acid sequence: CASSLVTYQPQHF.

The CDR3 loop reads CASSSSTSTDTQYF. In DNA form, the CDR3 reads TGTGCCAGCAGTAGTAGTACTAGCACAGATACGCAGTATTTT. This chain links TRBV2 with TRBJ2-3; no reliable D call. Trimming stripped 5 bases from V and 0 bases from J, with 9 bases between. The length of the CDR3 is 14 residues. Germline V gene data show CDR1 as SNHLY and CDR2 as FYNNEI. The full variable domain, in which reference TRBV2 and TRBJ2-3 provide the parts outside the CDR3, is EPEVTQTPSHQVTQMGQEVILRCVPISNHLYFYWYRQILGQKVEFLVSFYNNEISEKSEIFDDQFSVERPDGSNFTLKIRSTKLEDSAMYFCASSSSTSTDTQYFGPGTRLTVL.

The rearrangement links TRBV3-1 to TRBJ2-2; 8 nucleotides agree with TRBD2. Looked up from germline, CDR1 is LGHDT and CDR2 is YNNKEL (reference sequence). Germline trimming cut 1 base from V and 3 bases from J; bases unmatched to any gene: 7. The CDR3 spans 17 residues. CDR3: CASSQVVLADYTGELFF. CDR3 bases: TGTGCCAGCAGCCAAGTTGTACTAGCGGACTACACCGGGGAGCTGTTTTTT.

This clonotype occurred many times. The V call is TRBV11-2, the J call TRBJ1-5; D might be TRBD1 (5 bases). Germline assignment: CDR1 SGHAT and CDR2 FQNNGV. With 8 bases removed from V and 4 bases from J, the gap between germline ends came to 15 bases. CDR3 length: 14 amino acids. The CDR3 sequence: CASAERQGNQPQHF. In nucleotides, the CDR3 is TGTGCCAGCGCCGAGCGGCAGGGAAATCAGCCCCAGCATTTT.

This clonotype was recorded at least ten times. The chain combines TRBV5-4 with TRBJ1-2; D gene ambiguous. Germline-derived CDR1 and CDR2 are SGHNT and YYREEE (reference sequence). The ends were cut back, 5 bases at V and 5 bases at J, with 16 bases in the middle. This CDR3 spans 14 amino acids. CDR3 bases: TGTGCCAGCAGTGGGTTGACGGCCCAGTATGGCTACACCTTC. This encodes CASSGLTAQYGYTF. The full variable domain, its missing parts supplied by reference TRBV5-4 and TRBJ1-2, is ETGVTQSPTHLIKTRGQQVTLRCSSQSGHNTVSWYQQALGQGPQFIFQYYREEENGRGNFPPRFSGLQFPNYSSELNVNALELDDSALYLCASSGLTAQYGYTFGSGTRLTVV.

The sample holds a few counts of this clonotype. This chain uses TRBV18 with TRBJ2-3, with D unclear. Germline V gives CDR1 KGHSH, CDR2 LQKENI. The V gene lost 4 bases and the J gene lost 2 bases, with 7 bases spanning the gap. CDR3 size: 13 residues. The DNA for the CDR3 is TGTGCCAGCTCACGACGGAACACAGATACGCAGTATTTT. Its protein is CASSRRNTDTQYF.

This rearrangement joins TRBV20-1 to TRBJ2-7; weak D call: TRBD1 (6 bases). Between the trimmed V and J ends, which lost 0 bases and 5 bases, there was a span of 14 bases. CDR1 and CDR2 from the germline V gene are DFQATT and SNEGSKA (reference sequence). This CDR3 is built from 14 residues. CDR3 sequence reads: CSARDTQGSHEQYF. CDR3 nucleotides: TGCAGTGCTAGAGACACCCAGGGGTCGCACGAGCAGTACTTC.

This clonotype has only a few counts. This rearrangement joins TRBV3-1 to TRBJ2-7; D uncertain. Germline V gene sequence: CDR1 LGHDT, CDR2 YNNKEL (reference sequence). The CDR3 sequence is 11 residues long. With 0 bases removed from V and 9 bases from J, the gap between germline ends came to 6 bases. The CDR3 reads CASSQDRVQYF. The CDR3, as DNA: TGTGCCAGCAGCCAAGATAGGGTGCAGTACTTC.

Many counts were recorded for this clonotype. This chain joins TRBV7-8 and TRBJ1-3, with 7 bases matching TRBD1. This CDR3 region has 15 residues. CDR1 SGHVS and CDR2 FQNEAQ come from the germline V gene. Trimming at V came to 5 bases and at J to 3 bases, leaving 7 bases not matched to a gene. CDR3 sequence reads: CASSPRTGVGNTIYF. The CDR3 bases are TGTGCCAGCAGCCCCCGAACAGGGGTTGGAAACACCATATATTTT. Looking up the rest from reference TRBV7-8 and TRBJ1-3 gives the full variable domain: GAGVSQSPRYKVAKRGQDVALRCDPISGHVSLFWYQQALGQGPEFLTYFQNEAQLDKSGLPSDRFFAERPEGSVSTLKIQRTQQEDSAVYLCASSPRTGVGNTIYFGEGSWLTVV.

This clonotype showed up just a few times. V and J are TRBV18 and TRBJ2-6, with D unclear. The CDR3 consists of 14 residues. Germline V gene lookup returns CDR1 KGHSH and CDR2 LQKENI. V was pared by 6 bases and J by 4 bases, with 10 bases between. The CDR3 loop is CASSLGWGANVLTF. DNA for the CDR3: TGTGCCAGCTCCCTTGGTTGGGGGGCCAACGTCCTGACTTTC. Together with reference TRBV18 and TRBJ2-6, the CDR3 gives the full variable domain: NAGVMQNPRHLVRRRGQEARLRCSPMKGHSHVYWYRQLPEEGLKFMVYLQKENIIDESGMPKERFSAEFPKEGPSILRIQQVVRGDSAAYFCASSLGWGANVLTFGAGSRLTVL.

This clonotype has a count of ten or more. The chain's CDR3 is CASSAGGLAERIYNEQFF. The CDR3, as DNA: TGTGCCAGCAGCGCGGGAGGACTAGCGGAACGTATTTACAATGAGCAGTTCTTC. This rearrangement joins TRBV6-1 to TRBJ2-1; 10 nucleotides align to TRBD2. The junction had 15 bases not matched to a gene; V was cut back by 6 bases and J by 4 bases. The CDR3 extends over 18 amino acids. Germline V gives CDR1 MNHNS, CDR2 SASEGT.

This clonotype was observed many times. J is TRBJ1-2 and V is TRBV2; D not certain. Trimming cost V 7 bases and J 3 bases, with 12 bases left between them. Germline assignment: CDR1 SNHLY and CDR2 FYNNEI. CDR3 size: 13 residues. The CDR3 reads CASTSSNHYGYTF. DNA for the CDR3: TGTGCCAGCACTTCATCCAATCACTATGGCTACACCTTC.

The chain joins TRBV7-9 to TRBJ2-3, with D hard to call. Germline-derived CDR1 and CDR2 are SEHNR and FQNEAQ (reference sequence). The V and J ends lost 4 bases and 2 bases respectively, with 7 bases between them. This CDR3 contains 13 residues. Here the CDR3 reads CASSSLSTDTQYF. In DNA, the CDR3 is TGTGCCAGCAGCTCCTTATCCACAGATACGCAGTATTTT.

This clonotype was seen ten or more times. This chain uses TRBV12-3 or TRBV12-4 with TRBJ1-5; D may be TRBD1 (6 bases). With 5 bases removed from V and 5 bases from J, the gap between germline ends came to 16 bases. CDR3 length equals 15 residues. The CDR3 is CASSLRGGRHQPQHF. As DNA, the CDR3 is TGTGCCAGCAGTCTAAGGGGGGGACGCCATCAGCCCCAGCATTTT.

In its sample, this clonotype was seen a few times. The chain joins TRBV29-1 to TRBJ2-1; 8 positions match TRBD2. Germline lookup yields CDR1 SQVTM and CDR2 ANQGSEA. CDR3 length: 13 amino acids. V was clipped by 4 bases and J by 2 bases; unmatched bases: 1. The CDR3 coding sequence is TGCAGCGTTGCGGGGGGGACCTACAATGAGCAGTTCTTC. This gives the protein CSVAGGTYNEQFF.

This clonotype was recorded many times. The rearrangement links TRBV5-1 to TRBJ1-5; perhaps TRBD1 as D (6 bases). The CDR3 is made up of 14 amino acids. V was clipped by 0 bases and J by 4 bases, with 8 bases between them. CDR1 SGHRS and CDR2 YFSETQ come from the germline V gene. The CDR3 region is CASSLEGGNQPQHF. The CDR3, as DNA: TGCGCCAGCAGCTTGGAGGGGGGAAATCAGCCCCAGCATTTT.

The chain employs TRBV14 and TRBJ2-3, with TRBD1 as a possible D gene (5 bases). CDR1 and CDR2 from the germline V gene are SGHDN and FVKESK. The CDR3 loop spans 14 amino acids. V was clipped by 2 bases and J by 1 base, with 7 bases between them. CDR3 coding DNA: TGTGCCAGCAGCCAATACAGGCGCACAGATACGCAGTATTTT. It encodes CASSQYRRTDTQYF.

This clonotype was recorded many times. J is TRBJ1-1 and V is TRBV29-1; D possibly corresponds to TRBD1 (6 bases). Trimming stripped 6 bases from V and 2 bases from J, with 13 bases between. This CDR3 region has 13 residues. Germline assignment: CDR1 SQVTM and CDR2 ANQGSEA. The CDR3 here is CSVLLGGNTEAFF. The CDR3 DNA reads as TGCAGCGTCCTCCTGGGGGGCAACACTGAAGCTTTCTTT.